Below, 19 T cell receptor beta chains from the same sample are listed, as sequenced in a study of T cells expressing NK-cell markers. TCRdb reanalyzed the 5' RACE reads, giving one entry per CDR3 protein sequence and no DNA. Its table records 350,000 to 400,000 distinct CDR3 sequences. The sample taken for sequencing was blood T cells: a sorted CD56 or NKG2C T cell subset, CD4+ or CD8+ T cells, or bulk PBMC T cells (not recorded which). Source of these receptors: a woman aged 50 to 65 in good health.

The CDR3 region is CSVGGFAVEQFF. The rearrangement joins TRBV29-1 to TRBJ2-1. Germline V gene lookup returns CDR1 SQVTM and CDR2 ANQGSEA. This CDR3 is built from 12 residues.

The CDR3 sequence is CASSSQGGGQYF. J is TRBJ2-7 and V is TRBV12-3 or TRBV12-4; TCRdb's D gene call, TRBD2, goes unchecked for lack of DNA. The CDR3 sequence is 12 residues long.

The chain has TRBV3-1 and TRBJ2-3; the TCRdb D gene call, TRBD2, has no DNA to confirm it. The CDR3 runs 17 residues. Looked up from germline, CDR1 is LGHDT and CDR2 is YNNKEL (reference sequence). This CDR3 is CASSQDRLAGTTDTQYF.

The genes are TRBV24-1 and TRBJ2-7; the D call of TRBD2 rests on TCRdb alone, since no DNA is present to check it. This CDR3 has 13 residues. Germline assignment: CDR1 KGHDR and CDR2 SFDVKD. CDR3 loop: CATATSGMGEQYF.

The chain employs TRBV3-1 and TRBJ2-7; TCRdb's D call of TRBD1 is untestable without DNA. The CDR3 covers 13 residues. The germline V gene encodes CDR1 LGHDT and CDR2 YNNKEL (reference sequence). The CDR3 spells CASSQGPQHEQYF.

CDR3 sequence: CASSLAPWRENNEQFF. The chain recombines TRBV7-8 with TRBJ2-1; checking the TCRdb D call of TRBD2 is not possible without DNA. CDR3 length: 16 residues. Germline V gene lookup returns CDR1 SGHVS and CDR2 FQNEAQ. Combining the CDR3 with reference TRBV7-8 and TRBJ2-1 gives the whole variable domain GAGVSQSPRYKVAKRGQDVALRCDPISGHVSLFWYQQALGQGPEFLTYFQNEAQLDKSGLPSDRFFAERPEGSVSTLKIQRTQQEDSAVYLCASSLAPWRENNEQFFGPGTRLTVL.

CDR3 sequence reads: CSVTQGVSQPQHF. The chain links TRBV20-1 to TRBJ1-5; with no DNA, the TCRdb D assignment of TRBD1 cannot be verified. The CDR3 consists of 13 residues. Germline-derived CDR1 and CDR2 are DFQATT and SNEGSKA (reference sequence).

V gene TRBV7-2 combines with J gene TRBJ2-1. Germline values: CDR1 SGHTA, CDR2 FQGNSA. This CDR3 is 13 amino acids long. CDR3 protein: CASSSQLRDEQFF.

This rearrangement joins TRBV4-1 to TRBJ1-6. The CDR3 spans 12 residues. Germline lookup yields CDR1 MGHRA and CDR2 YSYEKL. CDR3 sequence reads: CASSPVNSPLHF.

V and J are TRBV29-1 and TRBJ2-1; the D call from TCRdb, TRBD2, cannot be confirmed without DNA. The germline V gene encodes CDR1 SQVTM and CDR2 ANQGSEA. The CDR3 contains 16 residues. CDR3 loop: CSGGLAGGISYNEQFF.

The V gene is TRBV20-1, the J gene TRBJ1-1; TCRdb proposes TRBD1, but this gene call is untestable without DNA. The length of the CDR3 is 14 residues. Germline V gene lookup returns CDR1 DFQATT and CDR2 SNEGSKA (reference sequence). The chain's CDR3 is CSASRGTMNTEAFF.

The chain carries TRBV4-2 and TRBJ2-5; with no DNA, the TCRdb D assignment of TRBD2 cannot be verified. Germline CDR1 reads LGHNA; CDR2 reads YNFKEQ. CDR3 length equals 20 residues. The CDR3 here is CASSQGWGPGLAGEKETQYF.

V usage is TRBV13 and J usage is TRBJ2-1; lacking DNA, the TRBD2 call made by TCRdb goes unchecked. Looked up from germline, CDR1 is PRHDT and CDR2 is FYEKMQ (reference sequence). The CDR3 is made up of 13 amino acids. This chain's CDR3 is CASSLAGVDEQFF.

The gene calls are TRBV14 and TRBJ2-3; TCRdb's D call of TRBD2 is untestable without DNA. The CDR3 totals 16 residues. The germline CDR1 and CDR2 sequences are SGHDN and FVKESK. Here the CDR3 reads CASSLSGRAVKDTQYF.

The chain joins TRBV3-1 to TRBJ2-1; TCRdb designates TRBD2, a call that cannot be tested without DNA. Germline V lookup: CDR1 LGHDT, CDR2 YNNKEL (reference sequence). The CDR3 contains 17 residues. The CDR3 sequence: CASSTSVSASGRVEQFF.

This rearrangement joins TRBV10-3 to TRBJ2-2; the TCRdb D gene call, TRBD1, has no DNA to confirm it. The germline gives CDR1 ENHRY, CDR2 SYGVKD. This CDR3 has 16 amino acids. The CDR3 loop is CAIRSDRGQNTGELFF.

V and J are TRBV4-1 and TRBJ1-2. This CDR3 comprises 17 residues. The germline CDR1 and CDR2 sequences are MGHRA and YSYEKL. The CDR3 region is CASSQDSPPDSSYGYTF.

This sequence joins TRBV12-3 or TRBV12-4 and TRBJ2-1. This CDR3 region has 13 residues. The CDR3 here is CASSLAGENEQFF.

The rearrangement joins TRBV10-1 to TRBJ2-5. The length of the CDR3 is 15 residues. Germline CDR1 reads WNHNN; CDR2 reads SYGVQD (reference sequence). This chain's CDR3 is CASSPGVRKQETQYF.